A single sample gave rise to the 26 T cell receptor beta chains below, sequenced in a study of cytomegalovirus exposure and HLA in healthy donors. In the PCR, 60 Vbeta and 13 Jbeta primers were used. Profiled with immunoSEQ multiplex PCR; TCRdb holds only in-frame clones, not every one. This table holds around 260,000 clones, 80% found once. Source material: PBMCs. The receptor set was obtained from a girl aged 2-15 years in good health and CMV-seronegative.

CDR3 bases: TGTGCCATCAGTGTTTCGGACAGGGGGAGTTCCTACGAGCAGTACTTC. The encoded protein is CAISVSDRGSSYEQYF. The chain is built from TRBV10-3 and TRBJ2-7, with 10 nucleotides matching TRBD1. The CDR3 has 16 residues. After removal of 4 bases from V and 1 base from J, the junction contained 7 bases not matched to a gene. CDR1 is ENHRY and CDR2 is SYGVKD in the germline V gene.

This chain links TRBV9 with TRBJ1-2, with 8 bases identical to TRBD1. Germline loops: CDR1 SGDLS, CDR2 YYNGEE. The CDR3 sequence is 16 residues long. Trimming took 4 bases from V and 5 from J; bases not matched to a gene: 13. CDR3 DNA: TGTGCCAGCAGCACCGGACAGGGCCAACTCGTATATGGCTACACCTTC. Protein product: CASSTGQGQLVYGYTF.

The genes are TRBV28 and TRBJ2-3; D possibly corresponds to TRBD2 (6 bases). Germline lookup yields CDR1 MDHEN and CDR2 SYDVKM. V was shortened by 6 bases and J by 3 bases, with 19 bases between the two germline ends. This CDR3 is 16 amino acids long. CDR3 loop: CASSPPALAWTDTQYF. The CDR3 DNA sequence: TGTGCCAGCAGCCCTCCCGCGCTAGCGTGGACAGATACGCAGTATTTT.

The chain links TRBV6-5 to TRBJ1-2; D perhaps matches TRBD1 (6 bases). This CDR3 is built from 13 residues. Deletions cut 6 bases from V and 7 bases from J, with 15 bases between. From germline, CDR1 is MNHEY and CDR2 SVGAGI. The CDR3, as DNA: TGTGCCAGCAGACCGACAGGATTTAGTGGCTACACCTTC. This sequence encodes CASRPTGFSGYTF.

The J gene is TRBJ2-1, the V gene TRBV29-1; 12 bases match TRBD2. J gave up 7 bases and V 6 bases, and 7 bases lay outside the gene matches. The germline V gene encodes CDR1 SQVTM and CDR2 ANQGSEA. There are 14 residues in the CDR3. CDR3 nucleotides: TGCAGCGTCTCTATACTAGCGGGGGGAAATGAGCAGTTCTTC. This gives the protein CSVSILAGGNEQFF.

The chain carries TRBV5-1 and TRBJ2-7; 12 nucleotides align to TRBD2. The V gene end was trimmed by 2 bases and the J gene end by 4 bases; junction bases not matched to a gene: 4. This CDR3 is 15 amino acids long. Germline CDR1 SGHRS, CDR2 YFSETQ. The CDR3 reads CASSLTSGRPYEQYF. CDR3 coding DNA: TGCGCCAGCAGCTTAACTAGCGGGAGGCCTTACGAGCAGTACTTC. Drawing the rest from reference TRBV5-1 and TRBJ2-7, the complete variable domain is KAGVTQTPRYLIKTRGQQVTLSCSPISGHRSVSWYQQTPGQGLQFLFEYFSETQRNKGNFPGRFSGRQFSNSRSEMNVSTLELGDSALYLCASSLTSGRPYEQYFGPGTRLTVT.

The chain has TRBV4-2 and TRBJ1-1, with 7 bases identical to TRBD1. V lost 4 bases, J lost 6 bases, and 11 bases stayed unmatched. The CDR3 is made up of 15 amino acids. Per germline, CDR1 LGHNA and CDR2 YNFKEQ. The CDR3 sequence: CASSPSDREDPEAFF. The DNA for the CDR3 is TGTGCCAGCAGCCCCTCCGACAGGGAGGACCCTGAAGCTTTCTTT.

V is TRBV30 and J is TRBJ2-7; TRBD2 matches 10 bases. This CDR3 has 16 amino acids. The ends lost 1 base at V and 5 bases at J; junction bases unmatched: 11. Germline CDR1 reads GTSNPN; CDR2 reads SVGIG (reference sequence). CDR3 nucleotide sequence: TGTGCCTGGAGTGGTCGCACTAGCGGGAATGACAACGAGCAGTACTTC. This codes for CAWSGRTSGNDNEQYF. Variable domain in full (rest from reference TRBV30 and TRBJ2-7): SQTIHQWPATLVQPVGSPLSLECTVEGTSNPNLYWYRQAAGRGLQLLFYSVGIGQISSEVPQNLSASRPQDRQFILSSKKLLLSDSGFYLCAWSGRTSGNDNEQYFGPGTRLTVT.

The chain uses TRBV15 and TRBJ1-2; tentative D call: TRBD1 (5 bases). The V end was cut by 1 base, the J end by 7 bases, with 16 bases between. Germline V gives CDR1 LNHNV, CDR2 YYDKDF (reference sequence). This CDR3 spans 15 amino acids. The CDR3 spells CATSRVQARLVGYTF. The CDR3 DNA reads TGTGCCACCAGCAGAGTACAGGCGCGATTAGTTGGCTACACCTTC.

The table lists this clone with a few counts. The J gene is TRBJ2-7, the V gene TRBV7-8; 7 bases match TRBD2. The ends lost 5 bases at V and 9 bases at J; junction bases unmatched: 19. The CDR3 spans 16 residues. Germline CDR1 and CDR2: SGHVS and FQNEAQ. CDR3 sequence reads: CASSPNALAQLAGQYF. CDR3 coding DNA: TGTGCCAGCAGCCCGAATGCACTAGCGCAGCTCGCAGGGCAGTACTTC.

CDR3 region: CASSPTDSEAFF. Written as DNA, the CDR3 is TGTGCCAGCTCACCGACGGACTCCGAAGCTTTCTTT. The chain combines TRBV18 with TRBJ1-1; unclear D gene. Looked up from germline, CDR1 is KGHSH and CDR2 is LQKENI. CDR3 size: 12 residues. V gave up 3 bases and J gave up 8 bases, with 10 bases separating them.

The rearrangement links TRBV27 to TRBJ2-7, with 7 positions matching TRBD1. This CDR3 has 14 residues. The V and J ends lost 4 bases and 1 base, in that order; junction bases with no gene match: 4. Germline V gene lookup returns CDR1 MNHEY and CDR2 SMNVEV (reference sequence). In nucleotides, the CDR3 is TGTGCCAGCAGTTCATGGGACAGTTCCTACGAGCAGTACTTC. Encoded protein: CASSSWDSSYEQYF.

This clone has a handful of counts. CDR3 nucleotides: TGTGCCAGCAGTTTAGCGGGTTTTTATGGCTACACCTTC. Encoded protein: CASSLAGFYGYTF. The V gene is TRBV28, the J gene TRBJ1-2; D is unclear. In germline, CDR1 is MDHEN, CDR2 SYDVKM. Trimming removed 2 bases at V and 5 bases at J, with 9 bases between. The CDR3 contains 13 residues.

The chain is built from TRBV5-1 and TRBJ2-7, with a weak D call TRBD1 (5 bases). The CDR3 sequence is 13 residues long. V dropped 2 bases and J dropped 4 bases, with 10 bases sitting between them. Germline values: CDR1 SGHRS, CDR2 YFSETQ. CDR3 loop: CASSFKGPYEQYF. CDR3 DNA: TGCGCCAGCAGCTTTAAGGGGCCGTACGAGCAGTACTTC.

The chain uses TRBV28 and TRBJ1-1; perhaps TRBD1 as D (6 bases). Looked up from germline, CDR1 is MDHEN and CDR2 is SYDVKM. The CDR3 sequence is 14 residues long. V lost 6 bases to trimming and J lost 0 bases, with 11 bases between them. The CDR3 DNA reads TGTGCCAGCAGCCCCAGGACAGTGAACACTGAAGCTTTCTTT. Translating gives CASSPRTVNTEAFF.

The V gene is TRBV7-3, the J gene TRBJ2-1; 13 bases match TRBD2. The CDR3 covers 16 residues. Germline trimming cut 4 bases from V and 1 base from J; bases unmatched to any gene: 1. Per the germline V gene, CDR1 is SGHTA and CDR2 is FQGTGA. The DNA of the CDR3 is TGTGCCAGCAGCTGGACTAGCGGGAGTTCCTACAATGAGCAGTTCTTC. Protein: CASSWTSGSSYNEQFF. The full variable domain, completed using reference TRBV7-3 and TRBJ2-1, is GAGVSQTPSNKVTEKGKYVELRCDPISGHTALYWYRQSLGQGPEFLIYFQGTGAADDSGLPNDRFFAVRPEGSVSTLKIQRTERGDSAVYLCASSWTSGSSYNEQFFGPGTRLTVL.

The chain has TRBV29-1 and TRBJ2-7; 8 bases map to TRBD1. V shed 4 bases, J shed 1 base, and the junction held 9 bases outside the gene matches. The V gene's germline CDR1 is SQVTM and CDR2 ANQGSEA. This CDR3 region has 15 residues. The CDR3, as DNA: TGCAGCGTTGCGGGTCGACAGGGGATTTCCTACGAGCAGTACTTC. It specifies CSVAGRQGISYEQYF.

The chain couples TRBV5-1 to TRBJ2-7, with 10 bases that match TRBD2. The V gene's germline CDR1 is SGHRS and CDR2 YFSETQ. The CDR3 is 20 amino acids. V shed 0 bases and J 0 bases; nucleotides not matched to a gene: 15. DNA of the CDR3: TGCGCCAGCAGCTTGGACGAAGGTCTAGCGGGGGCCCCCGGCTCCTACGAGCAGTACTTC. This encodes CASSLDEGLAGAPGSYEQYF.

This clone has just one count. The chain employs TRBV6-5 and TRBJ2-7; the match to TRBD2 covers 8 bases. CDR1 and CDR2 from the germline V gene are MNHEY and SVGAGI. CDR3 length: 16 amino acids. With 2 bases clipped from V and 0 bases from J, the junction kept 6 bases outside the gene matches. CDR3 in amino acids: CASSYGGGGNSYEQYF. DNA for the CDR3: TGTGCCAGCAGTTACGGGGGCGGGGGGAACTCCTACGAGCAGTACTTC.

This chain joins TRBV19 and TRBJ2-5; 10 positions agree with TRBD2. Germline V CDR1 and CDR2: LNHDA, SQIVND (reference sequence). The CDR3 has 15 residues. J lost 2 bases, V lost 3 bases, and 3 bases had no gene match. The CDR3 spells CASSIYSGGQETQYF. The CDR3 bases are TGTGCCAGTAGTATCTATAGCGGGGGGCAAGAGACCCAGTACTTC.

This rearrangement joins TRBV4-2 to TRBJ2-7, with a possible D match to TRBD1 (5 bases). CDR1 LGHNA and CDR2 YNFKEQ come from the germline V gene. Trimming shortened V by 4 bases and J by 4 bases, and 8 bases separated the two germline ends. CDR3 size: 12 residues. The CDR3 sequence is CASSPQGYEQYF. Written as DNA, the CDR3 is TGTGCCAGCAGCCCCCAGGGTTACGAGCAGTACTTC.

The chain couples TRBV29-1 to TRBJ2-2, with a weak D call TRBD1 (6 bases). Germline V gene sequence: CDR1 SQVTM, CDR2 ANQGSEA. The CDR3 loop spans 14 amino acids. With 7 bases removed from V and 2 bases from J, the gap between germline ends came to 14 bases. The CDR3 spells CSATRDTNTGELFF. The CDR3 coding sequence is TGCAGCGCTACCCGGGACACCAACACCGGGGAGCTGTTTTTT.

CDR3 coding DNA: TGTGCCAGCAGTTCCACATGGACAGGGGGCACTGAAGCTTTCTTT. Residues: CASSSTWTGGTEAFF. This rearrangement joins TRBV28 to TRBJ1-1, with 10 positions matching TRBD1. CDR3 length equals 15 residues. Germline CDR1 and CDR2: MDHEN and SYDVKM. J lost 4 bases, V lost 4 bases, and 6 bases had no gene match.

This rearrangement joins TRBV5-1 to TRBJ2-1; 8 bases align to TRBD2. Germline values: CDR1 SGHRS, CDR2 YFSETQ. The CDR3 has 17 amino acids. V shed 4 bases and J 9 bases; nucleotides not matched to a gene: 18. For the CDR3, the DNA is TGCGCCAGCAGCCCCGCGGTGGGGCGGGAGGCACTCCCTGAGCAGTTCTTC. Translation gives CASSPAVGREALPEQFF.

The chain recombines TRBV10-3 with TRBJ2-1; 12 bases line up with TRBD2. The CDR3 is 17 residues long. V dropped 4 bases and J dropped 9; count of bases not matched to a gene: 13. Germline loops: CDR1 ENHRY, CDR2 SYGVKD. CDR3 amino acids: CAISGGGLAGGSAEQFF. In DNA form, the CDR3 reads TGTGCCATCAGTGGGGGGGGGCTAGCGGGAGGGTCGGCTGAGCAGTTCTTC.

V gene TRBV5-6 combines with J gene TRBJ1-1, with 8 bases matching TRBD1. The CDR3 has 15 amino acids. Germline-derived CDR1 and CDR2 are SGHDT and YYEEEE. V shed 4 bases, J shed 3 bases, and the junction held 8 bases outside the gene matches. For the CDR3, the DNA is TGTGCCAGCAGCCATAAGGACAGGGCCCACACTGAAGCTTTCTTT. Amino acids: CASSHKDRAHTEAFF.